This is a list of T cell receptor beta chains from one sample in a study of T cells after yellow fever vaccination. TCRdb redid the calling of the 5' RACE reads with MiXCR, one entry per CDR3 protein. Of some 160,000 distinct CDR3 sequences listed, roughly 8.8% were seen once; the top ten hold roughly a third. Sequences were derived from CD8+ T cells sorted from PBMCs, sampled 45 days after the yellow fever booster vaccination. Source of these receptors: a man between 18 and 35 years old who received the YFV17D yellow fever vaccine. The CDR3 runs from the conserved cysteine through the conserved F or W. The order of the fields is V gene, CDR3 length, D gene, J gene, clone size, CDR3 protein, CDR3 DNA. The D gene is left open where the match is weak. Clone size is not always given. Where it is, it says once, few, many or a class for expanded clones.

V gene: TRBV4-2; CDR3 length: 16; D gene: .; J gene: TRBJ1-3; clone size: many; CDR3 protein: CASSPPGVDSGNTIYF; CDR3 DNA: TGTGCCAGCAGCCCCCCCGGGGTTGACTCTGGAAACACCATATATTTT
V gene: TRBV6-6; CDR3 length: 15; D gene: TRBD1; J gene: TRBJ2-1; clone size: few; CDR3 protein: CASSLPRDRANEQFF; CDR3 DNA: TGTGCCAGCAGCCTCCCGCGGGACAGGGCGAATGAGCAGTTCTTC
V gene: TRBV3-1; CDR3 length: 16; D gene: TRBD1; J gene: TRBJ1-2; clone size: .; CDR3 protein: CASSQDLGQGPYGYTF; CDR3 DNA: TGTGCCAGCAGCCAAGATCTGGGACAGGGACCCTATGGCTACACCTTC
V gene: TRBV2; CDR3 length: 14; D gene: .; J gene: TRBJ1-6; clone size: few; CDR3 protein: CATSGAGGNSPLHF; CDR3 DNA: TGTGCCACCAGCGGAGCGGGTGGTAATTCACCCCTCCACTTT
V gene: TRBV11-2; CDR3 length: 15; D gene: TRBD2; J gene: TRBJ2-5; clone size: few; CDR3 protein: CASSYRGGYQETQYF; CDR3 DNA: TGTGCCAGCAGCTATCGGGGGGGGTACCAAGAGACCCAGTACTTC
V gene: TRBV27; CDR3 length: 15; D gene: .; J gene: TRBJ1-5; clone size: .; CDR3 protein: CASSLGVNSNQPQHF; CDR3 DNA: TGTGCCAGCAGTTTGGGGGTCAATAGCAATCAGCCCCAGCATTTT
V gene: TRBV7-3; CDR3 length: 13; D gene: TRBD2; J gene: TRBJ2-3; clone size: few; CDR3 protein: CASSLTSEDTQYF; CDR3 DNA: TGTGCCAGCAGCTTGACTAGCGAAGATACGCAGTATTTT
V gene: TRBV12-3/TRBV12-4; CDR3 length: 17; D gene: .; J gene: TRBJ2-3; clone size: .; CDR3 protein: CASSLYPGQPSTDTQYF; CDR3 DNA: TGTGCCAGCAGTTTATACCCCGGACAGCCTAGCACAGATACGCAGTATTTT
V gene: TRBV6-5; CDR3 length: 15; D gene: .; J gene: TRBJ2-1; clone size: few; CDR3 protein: CASSSWTGAHNEQFF; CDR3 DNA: TGTGCCAGCAGTAGCTGGACGGGAGCCCACAATGAGCAGTTCTTC
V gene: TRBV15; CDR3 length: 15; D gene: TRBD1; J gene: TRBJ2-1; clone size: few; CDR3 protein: CATSRYRGTYNEQFF; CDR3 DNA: TGTGCCACCAGCAGGTACAGGGGGACTTACAATGAGCAGTTCTTC
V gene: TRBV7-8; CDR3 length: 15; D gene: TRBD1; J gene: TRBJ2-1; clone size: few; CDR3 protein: CASSQRQGLVDEQFF; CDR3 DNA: TGTGCCAGCAGCCAGCGACAGGGGCTTGTGGATGAGCAGTTCTTC
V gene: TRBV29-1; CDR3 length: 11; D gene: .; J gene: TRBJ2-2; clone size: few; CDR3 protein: CSVVLAGELFF; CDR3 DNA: TGCAGCGTTGTATTGGCCGGGGAGCTGTTTTTT
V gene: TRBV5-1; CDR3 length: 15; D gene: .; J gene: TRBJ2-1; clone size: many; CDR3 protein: CASSLRGGSYNEQFF; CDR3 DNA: TGCGCCAGCAGCTTGAGGGGGGGATCCTACAATGAGCAGTTCTTC
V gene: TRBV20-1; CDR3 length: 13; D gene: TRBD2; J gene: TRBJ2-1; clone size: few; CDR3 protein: CSAVGLANNEQFF; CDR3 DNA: TGCAGTGCGGTGGGACTAGCGAACAATGAGCAGTTCTTC
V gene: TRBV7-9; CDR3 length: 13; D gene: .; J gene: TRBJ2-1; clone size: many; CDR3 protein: CASSSFSYNEQFF; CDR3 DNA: TGTGCCAGCAGTTCCTTTTCCTACAATGAGCAGTTCTTC
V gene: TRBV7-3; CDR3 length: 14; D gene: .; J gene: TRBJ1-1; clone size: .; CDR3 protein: CASSLGTDNTEAFF; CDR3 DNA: TGTGCCAGCAGCTTGGGAACAGATAACACTGAAGCTTTCTTT
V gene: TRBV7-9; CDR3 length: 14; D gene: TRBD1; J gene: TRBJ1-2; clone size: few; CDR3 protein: CASSYGTANYGYTF; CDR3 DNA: TGTGCCAGCAGCTACGGGACAGCTAACTATGGCTACACCTTC
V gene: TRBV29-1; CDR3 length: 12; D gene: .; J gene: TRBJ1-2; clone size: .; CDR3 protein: CSVEDAEEGYTF; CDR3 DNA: TGCAGCGTTGAAGATGCCGAGGAAGGCTACACCTTC
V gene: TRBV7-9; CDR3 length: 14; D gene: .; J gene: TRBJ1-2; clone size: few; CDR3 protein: CASSFSGARYGYTF; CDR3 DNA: TGTGCCAGCAGCTTCTCAGGGGCTCGGTATGGCTACACCTTC
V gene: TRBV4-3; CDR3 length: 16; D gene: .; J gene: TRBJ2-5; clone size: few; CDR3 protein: CASSPLYGEAQETQYF; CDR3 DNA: TGCGCCAGCAGCCCGCTTTACGGCGAAGCACAAGAGACCCAGTACTTC
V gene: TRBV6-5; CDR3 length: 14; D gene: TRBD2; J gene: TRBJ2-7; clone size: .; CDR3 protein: CASSPSTAGGEQYF; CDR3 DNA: TGTGCCAGCAGTCCCTCCACAGCGGGGGGGGAGCAGTACTTC
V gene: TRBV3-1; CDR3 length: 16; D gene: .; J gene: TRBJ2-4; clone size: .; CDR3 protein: CASSATRGARFDIQYF; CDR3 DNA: TGTGCCAGCAGCGCTACTCGGGGGGCGCGGTTTGACATTCAGTACTTC
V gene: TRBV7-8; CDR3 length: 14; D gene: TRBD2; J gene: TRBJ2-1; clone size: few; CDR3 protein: CASSSSGVVNEQFF; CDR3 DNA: TGTGCCAGCAGCTCTAGCGGGGTTGTAAATGAGCAGTTCTTC
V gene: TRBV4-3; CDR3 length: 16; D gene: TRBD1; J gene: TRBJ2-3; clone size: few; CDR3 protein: CASSQVGQGSTDTQYF; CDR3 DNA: TGCGCCAGCAGCCAAGTTGGACAGGGGAGCACAGATACGCAGTATTTT
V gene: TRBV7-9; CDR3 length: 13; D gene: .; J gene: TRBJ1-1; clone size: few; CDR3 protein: CASSLLQNTEAFF; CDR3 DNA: TGTGCCAGCAGCTTACTCCAGAACACTGAAGCTTTCTTT
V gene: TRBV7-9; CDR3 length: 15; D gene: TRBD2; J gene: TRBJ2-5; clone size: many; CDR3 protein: CASGTLAGGWQTQYF; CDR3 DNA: TGTGCCAGCGGAACACTAGCGGGGGGGTGGCAGACCCAGTACTTC
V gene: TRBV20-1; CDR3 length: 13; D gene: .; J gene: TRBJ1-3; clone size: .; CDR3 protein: CSARGVTGNTIYF; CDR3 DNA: TGCAGTGCACGGGGGGTGACTGGAAACACCATATATTTT
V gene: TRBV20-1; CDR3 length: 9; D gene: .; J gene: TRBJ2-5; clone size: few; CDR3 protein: CSAGETQYF; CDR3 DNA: TGCAGTGCTGGGGAGACCCAGTACTTC
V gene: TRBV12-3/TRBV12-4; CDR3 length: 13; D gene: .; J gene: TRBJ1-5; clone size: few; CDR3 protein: CASSFSENQPQHF; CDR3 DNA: TGTGCCAGCAGTTTTTCGGAGAATCAGCCCCAGCATTTT
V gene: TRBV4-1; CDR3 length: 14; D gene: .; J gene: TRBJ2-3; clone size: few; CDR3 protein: CASSQETSPDTQYF; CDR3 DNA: TGCGCCAGCAGCCAAGAGACCAGCCCAGATACGCAGTATTTT
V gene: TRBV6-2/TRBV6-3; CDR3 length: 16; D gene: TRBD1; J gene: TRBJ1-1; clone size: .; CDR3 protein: CASSYQAGTGDLIAFF; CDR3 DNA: TGTGCCAGCAGCTACCAAGCCGGGACAGGGGATTTGATCGCTTTCTTT
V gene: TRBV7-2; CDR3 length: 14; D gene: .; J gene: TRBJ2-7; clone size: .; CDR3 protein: CASSLDAGQREQYF; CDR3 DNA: TGTGCCAGCAGCTTAGACGCCGGCCAGCGAGAGCAGTACTTC
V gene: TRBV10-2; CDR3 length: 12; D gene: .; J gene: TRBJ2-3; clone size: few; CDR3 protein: CASRGYPDTQYF; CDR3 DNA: TGCGCCAGCAGGGGGTACCCAGATACGCAGTATTTT
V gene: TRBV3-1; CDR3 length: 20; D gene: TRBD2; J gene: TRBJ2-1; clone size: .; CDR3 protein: CASSQVSPGLAGGPYNEQFF; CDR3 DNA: TGTGCCAGCAGCCAAGTCTCCCCGGGACTAGCGGGGGGGCCCTACAATGAGCAGTTCTTC
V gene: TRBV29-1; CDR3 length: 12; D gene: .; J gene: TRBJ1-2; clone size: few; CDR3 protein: CSVDRGAYGYTF; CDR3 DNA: TGCAGCGTTGATCGCGGGGCCTATGGCTACACCTTC
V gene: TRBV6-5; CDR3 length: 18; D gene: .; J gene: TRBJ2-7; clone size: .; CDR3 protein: CASSYSGPGGSSTDEQYF; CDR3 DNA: TGTGCCAGCAGTTACTCGGGACCGGGCGGCTCCTCTACGGACGAGCAGTACTTC
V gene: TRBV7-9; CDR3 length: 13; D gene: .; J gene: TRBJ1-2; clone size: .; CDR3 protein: CASSLDVDYGYTF; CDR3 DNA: TGTGCCAGCAGCTTGGACGTTGACTATGGCTACACCTTC
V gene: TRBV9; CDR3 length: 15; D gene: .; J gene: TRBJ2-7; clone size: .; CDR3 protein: CASSVGWGPHYEQYF; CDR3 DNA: TGTGCCAGCAGCGTAGGGTGGGGTCCCCACTACGAGCAGTACTTC
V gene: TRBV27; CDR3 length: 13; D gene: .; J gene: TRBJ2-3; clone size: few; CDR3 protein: CASSLSPRNTQYF; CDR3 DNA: TGTGCCAGCAGTTTATCCCCCAGAAATACGCAGTATTTT
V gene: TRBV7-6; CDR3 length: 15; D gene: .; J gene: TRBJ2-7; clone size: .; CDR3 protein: CASSLARGLRHEQYF; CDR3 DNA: TGTGCCAGCAGCTTAGCGAGAGGGCTGCGCCACGAGCAGTACTTC
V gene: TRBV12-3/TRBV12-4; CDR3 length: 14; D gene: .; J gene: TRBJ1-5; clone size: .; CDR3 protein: CASSLGPDYQPQHF; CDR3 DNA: TGTGCCAGCAGTTTAGGGCCAGACTATCAGCCCCAGCATTTT
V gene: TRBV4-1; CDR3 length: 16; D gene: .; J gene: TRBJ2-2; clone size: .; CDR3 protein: CASSQDRGANTGELFF; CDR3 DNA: TGCGCCAGCAGCCAAGATAGGGGGGCGAACACCGGGGAGCTGTTTTTT
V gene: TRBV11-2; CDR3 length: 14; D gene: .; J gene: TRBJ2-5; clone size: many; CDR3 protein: CARTRGPSGETQYF; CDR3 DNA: TGTGCCCGGACCCGGGGGCCCTCGGGGGAGACCCAGTACTTC
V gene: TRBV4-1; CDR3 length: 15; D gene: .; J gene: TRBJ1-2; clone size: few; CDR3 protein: CASSPMPQGGYGYTF; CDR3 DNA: TGCGCCAGCAGCCCAATGCCACAGGGAGGCTATGGCTACACCTTC
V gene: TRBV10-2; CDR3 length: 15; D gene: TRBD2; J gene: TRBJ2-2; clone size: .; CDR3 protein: CASSEERGAAGELFF; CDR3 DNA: TGCGCCAGCAGTGAAGAGCGGGGGGCCGCTGGGGAGCTGTTTTTT
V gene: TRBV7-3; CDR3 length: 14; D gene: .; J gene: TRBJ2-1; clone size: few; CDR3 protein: CASSFGGLGNEQFF; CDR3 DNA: TGTGCCAGCAGCTTCGGCGGGCTGGGGAATGAGCAGTTCTTC
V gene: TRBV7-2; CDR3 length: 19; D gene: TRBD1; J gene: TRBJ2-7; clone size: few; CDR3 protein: CASSLVRDLWNTGAHEQYF; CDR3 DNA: TGTGCCAGCAGCTTAGTAAGAGATCTCTGGAACACAGGGGCGCACGAGCAGTACTTC
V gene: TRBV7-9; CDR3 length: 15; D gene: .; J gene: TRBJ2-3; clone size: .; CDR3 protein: CASSPWAGPGDTQYF; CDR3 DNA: TGTGCCAGCAGCCCCTGGGCGGGCCCTGGAGATACGCAGTATTTT
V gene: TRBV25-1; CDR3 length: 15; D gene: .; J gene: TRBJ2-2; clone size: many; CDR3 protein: CASSDGNGVGGELFF; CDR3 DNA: TGTGCCAGCAGTGACGGGAACGGGGTTGGCGGGGAGCTGTTTTTT
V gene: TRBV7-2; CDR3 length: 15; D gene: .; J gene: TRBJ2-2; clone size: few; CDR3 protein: CASSLVVGSAGELFF; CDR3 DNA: TGTGCCAGCAGCTTAGTGGTTGGTAGCGCCGGGGAGCTGTTTTTT
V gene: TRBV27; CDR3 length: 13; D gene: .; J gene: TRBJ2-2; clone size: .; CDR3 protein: CASSLRIAGELFF; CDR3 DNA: TGTGCCAGCAGTTTACGGATCGCCGGGGAGCTGTTTTTT
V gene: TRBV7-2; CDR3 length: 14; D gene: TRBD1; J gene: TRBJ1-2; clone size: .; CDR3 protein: CASSYPGQGNGYTF; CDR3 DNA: TGTGCCAGCAGCTACCCGGGACAGGGAAATGGCTACACCTTC